What follows is one T cell receptor (beta chain) and its context. Its antigen is unidentified. This entry is derived from a study of cytomegalovirus exposure and HLA in healthy donors. Study-level information: As an earlier analysis found, 150 million to 200 million T cells yielded over 95 million unique TCR beta sequences. Points from the study as a whole: Donors belonging to an Asian-associated ancestry cluster reportedly showed fewer N-insertions in productive TCRs than the roughly 680-donor mean, according to what a later analysis found. Fewer than 20,000 TCR beta sequences were associated with HLA alleles at 0.05 false discovery rate in a later analysis. The study listed around 150 cytomegalovirus-associated TCR beta chains.

Primers: 60 Vbeta forward and 13 Jbeta reverse. Profiling relied on immunoSEQ multiplex PCR, and the TCRdb table lists in-frame clones only, not all of them. Here the sample spans 60,000 to 100,000 clones, 60% to 85% being singletons. Sequencing used PBMCs. The sequence came from a male donor in good health and CMV-seropositive.

The CDR3 loop reads CATSRQGPETQYF. DNA for the CDR3: TGTGCCACGTCCCGACAGGGTCCGGAGACCCAGTACTTC. The chain uses TRBV27 and TRBJ2-5, with TRBD1 matching over 7 bases. There are 13 residues in the CDR3. CDR1 is MNHEY and CDR2 is SMNVEV in the germline V gene (reference sequence). The ends lost 10 bases at V and 5 bases at J; junction bases unmatched: 10.